Sequencing of this T cell receptor beta chain was carried out in a study of T cells expressing NK-cell markers. The CDR3 has 16 amino acids. TCRdb reprocessed the 5' RACE reads, with one entry per CDR3 protein and no DNA. This repertoire includes fewer than 400,000 distinct CDR3 sequences. With regard to this clonotype: What it binds is unknown.

The study's findings and limits: Where a handful of donors were concerned, these clonotypes also led the CD3+CD56-NKG2C+ fraction. Whether the expanded NKG2C+ T cell clones recognized HCMV remained unclear.

The chain joins TRBV12-3 or TRBV12-4 to TRBJ2-7. The receptor was isolated from a woman in her 50s in good health. Sequenced input: blood T cells: a sorted CD56 or NKG2C T cell subset, CD4+ or CD8+ T cells, or bulk PBMC T cells (not recorded which). The CDR3 protein is CASSANLKPVGNEQYF.